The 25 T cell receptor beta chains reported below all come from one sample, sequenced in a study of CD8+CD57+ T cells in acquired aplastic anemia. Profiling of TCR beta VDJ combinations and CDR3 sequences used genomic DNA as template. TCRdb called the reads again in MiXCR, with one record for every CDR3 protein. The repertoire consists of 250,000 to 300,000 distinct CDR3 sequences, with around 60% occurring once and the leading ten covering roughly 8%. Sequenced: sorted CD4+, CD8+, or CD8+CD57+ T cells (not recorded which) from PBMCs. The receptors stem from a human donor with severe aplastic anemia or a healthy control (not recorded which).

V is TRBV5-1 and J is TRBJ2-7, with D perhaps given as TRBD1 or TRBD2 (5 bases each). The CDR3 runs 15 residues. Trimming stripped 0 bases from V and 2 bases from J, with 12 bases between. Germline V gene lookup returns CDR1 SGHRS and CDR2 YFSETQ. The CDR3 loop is CASSLEGSMTYEQYF. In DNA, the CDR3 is TGCGCCAGCAGCTTGGAGGGGAGTATGACCTACGAGCAGTACTTC.

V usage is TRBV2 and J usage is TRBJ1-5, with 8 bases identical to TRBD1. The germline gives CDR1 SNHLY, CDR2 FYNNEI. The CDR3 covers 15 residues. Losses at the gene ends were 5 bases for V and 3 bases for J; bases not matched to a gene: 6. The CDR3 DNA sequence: TGTGCCAGCAGTACGGGACAGGCTATCAATCAGCCCCAGCATTTT. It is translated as CASSTGQAINQPQHF. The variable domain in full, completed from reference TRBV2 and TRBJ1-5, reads EPEVTQTPSHQVTQMGQEVILRCVPISNHLYFYWYRQILGQKVEFLVSFYNNEISEKSEIFDDQFSVERPDGSNFTLKIRSTKLEDSAMYFCASSTGQAINQPQHFGDGTRLSIL.

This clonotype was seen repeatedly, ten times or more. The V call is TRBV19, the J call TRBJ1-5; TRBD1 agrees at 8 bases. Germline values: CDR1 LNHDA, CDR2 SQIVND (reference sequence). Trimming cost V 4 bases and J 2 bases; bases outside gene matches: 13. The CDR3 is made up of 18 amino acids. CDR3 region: CASSNHGGRGRGNQPQHF. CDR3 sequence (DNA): TGTGCCAGTAGTAACCATGGGGGCAGGGGGCGCGGCAATCAGCCCCAGCATTTT.

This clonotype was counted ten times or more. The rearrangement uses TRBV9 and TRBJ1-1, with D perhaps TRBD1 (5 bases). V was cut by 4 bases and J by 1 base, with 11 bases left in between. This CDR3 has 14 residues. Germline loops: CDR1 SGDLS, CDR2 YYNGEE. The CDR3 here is CASSRSGENTEAFF. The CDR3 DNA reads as TGTGCCAGCAGCCGATCGGGGGAGAACACTGAAGCTTTCTTT.

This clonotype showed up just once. CDR3 bases: TGTGCCAGCAGGAAAAACGCAACGGGGGCGGATCAGCCCCAGCATTTT. Amino acid sequence: CASRKNATGADQPQHF. The V call is TRBV7-4, the J call TRBJ1-5; D might be TRBD1 (6 bases). The CDR3 has 16 amino acids. Germline CDR1 is SGHVT and CDR2 is SQSDAQ. Trimming shortened V by 6 bases and J by 5 bases, and 20 bases separated the two germline ends.

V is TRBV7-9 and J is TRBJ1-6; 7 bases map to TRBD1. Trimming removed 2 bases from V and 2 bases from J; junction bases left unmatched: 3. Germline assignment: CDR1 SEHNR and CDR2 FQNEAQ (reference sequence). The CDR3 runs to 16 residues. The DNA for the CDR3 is TGTGCCAGCAGCTTATGGACAGGAGCCTATAATTCACCCCTCCACTTT. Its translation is CASSLWTGAYNSPLHF.

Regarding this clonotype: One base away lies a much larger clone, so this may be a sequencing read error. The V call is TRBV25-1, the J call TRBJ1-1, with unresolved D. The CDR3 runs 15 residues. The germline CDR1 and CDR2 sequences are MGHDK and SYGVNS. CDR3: CASSEYLEPNTEASF. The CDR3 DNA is TGTGCCAGCAGTGAATATCTAGAACCGAACACTGAAGCTTCCTTT. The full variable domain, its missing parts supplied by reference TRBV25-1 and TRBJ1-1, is EADIYQTPRYLVIGTGKKITLECSQTMGHDKMYWYQQDPGMELHLIHYSYGVNSTEKGDLSSESTVSRIRTEHFPLTLESARPSHTSQYLCASSEYLEPNTEASFGQGTRLTVV.

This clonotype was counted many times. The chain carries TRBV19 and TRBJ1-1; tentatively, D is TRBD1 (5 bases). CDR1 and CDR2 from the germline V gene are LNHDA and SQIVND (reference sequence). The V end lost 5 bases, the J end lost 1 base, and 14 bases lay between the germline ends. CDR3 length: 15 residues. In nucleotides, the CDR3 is TGTGCCAGTAGTGCCCAGGGTTGGGGGAACACTGAAGCTTTCTTT. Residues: CASSAQGWGNTEAFF.

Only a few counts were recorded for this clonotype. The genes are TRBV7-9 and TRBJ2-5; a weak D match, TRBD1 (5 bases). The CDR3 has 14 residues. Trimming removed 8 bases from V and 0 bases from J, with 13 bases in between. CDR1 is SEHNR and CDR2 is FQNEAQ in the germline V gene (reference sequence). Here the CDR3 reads CASSLYRNQETQYF. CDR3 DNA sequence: TGTGCCAGCTCACTTTACAGGAACCAAGAGACCCAGTACTTC.

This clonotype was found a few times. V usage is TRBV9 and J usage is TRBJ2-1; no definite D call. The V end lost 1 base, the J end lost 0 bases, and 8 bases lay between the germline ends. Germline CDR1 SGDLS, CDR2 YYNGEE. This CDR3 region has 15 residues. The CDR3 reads CASSVKTSSYNEQFF. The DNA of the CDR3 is TGTGCCAGCAGCGTAAAGACAAGCTCCTACAATGAGCAGTTCTTC.

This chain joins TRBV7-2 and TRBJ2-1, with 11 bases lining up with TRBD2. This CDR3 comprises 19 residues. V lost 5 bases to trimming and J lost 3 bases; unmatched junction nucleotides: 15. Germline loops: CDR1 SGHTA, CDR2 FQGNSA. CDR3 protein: CASSPVIELAGEGYNEQFF. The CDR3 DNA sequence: TGTGCCAGCAGCCCGGTTATAGAACTAGCGGGAGAGGGCTACAATGAGCAGTTCTTC.

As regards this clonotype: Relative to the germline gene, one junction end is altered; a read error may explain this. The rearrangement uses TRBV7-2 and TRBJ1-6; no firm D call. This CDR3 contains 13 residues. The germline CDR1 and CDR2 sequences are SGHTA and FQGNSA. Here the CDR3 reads CASSLGGSSPLHF. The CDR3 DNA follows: TGCGCCAGCAGCTTAGGTGGATCTTCACCCCTCCACTTT.

Here the CDR3 reads CASSPERPGYSGYTF. CDR3 sequence (DNA): TGTGCCAGCTCACCTGAACGTCCAGGGTACAGTGGCTACACCTTC. The chain employs TRBV18 and TRBJ1-2; D may be TRBD1 (5 bases). Germline CDR1 and CDR2: KGHSH and LQKENI. V was trimmed by 3 bases and J by 7 bases, leaving 18 bases between them. This CDR3 comprises 15 residues.

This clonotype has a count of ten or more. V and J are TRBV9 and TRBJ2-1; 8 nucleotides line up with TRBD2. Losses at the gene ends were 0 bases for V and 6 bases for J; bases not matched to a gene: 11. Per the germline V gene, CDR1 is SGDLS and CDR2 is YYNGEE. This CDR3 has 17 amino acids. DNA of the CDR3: TGTGCCAGCAGCGTAGTAAGGGAGGCGGGGGGTCCCAATGAGCAGTTCTTC. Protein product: CASSVVREAGGPNEQFF.

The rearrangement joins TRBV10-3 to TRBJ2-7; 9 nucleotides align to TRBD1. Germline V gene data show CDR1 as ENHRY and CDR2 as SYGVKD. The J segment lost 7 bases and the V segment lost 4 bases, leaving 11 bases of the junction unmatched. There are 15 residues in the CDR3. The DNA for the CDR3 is TGTGCCATCAGTGTCACCGGGACAGGGTCTAATGAGCAGTACTTC. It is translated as CAISVTGTGSNEQYF.

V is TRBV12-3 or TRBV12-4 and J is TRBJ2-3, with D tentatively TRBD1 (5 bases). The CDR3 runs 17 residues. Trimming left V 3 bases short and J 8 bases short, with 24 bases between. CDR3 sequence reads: CASSFHSLAGPHTTQYF. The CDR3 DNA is TGTGCCAGCAGTTTTCACTCCCTTGCAGGGCCTCACACTACGCAGTATTTT.

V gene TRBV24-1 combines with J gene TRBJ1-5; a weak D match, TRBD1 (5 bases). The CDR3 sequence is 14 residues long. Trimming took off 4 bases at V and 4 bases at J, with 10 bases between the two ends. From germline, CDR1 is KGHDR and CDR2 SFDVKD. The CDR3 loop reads CATSERGVNQPQHF. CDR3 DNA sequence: TGTGCCACCAGTGAACGGGGGGTTAATCAGCCCCAGCATTTT.

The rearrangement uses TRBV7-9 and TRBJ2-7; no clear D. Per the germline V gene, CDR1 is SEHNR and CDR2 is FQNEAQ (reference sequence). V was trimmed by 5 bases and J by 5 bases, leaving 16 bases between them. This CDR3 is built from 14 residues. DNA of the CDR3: TGTGCCAGCAGCCCCACCTCATTACACCACGAGCAGTACTTC. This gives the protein CASSPTSLHHEQYF. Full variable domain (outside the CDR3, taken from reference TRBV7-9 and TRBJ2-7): DTGVSQNPRHKITKRGQNVTFRCDPISEHNRLYWYRQTLGQGPEFLTYFQNEAQLEKSRLLSDRFSAERPKGSFSTLEIQRTEQGDSAMYLCASSPTSLHHEQYFGPGTRLTVT.

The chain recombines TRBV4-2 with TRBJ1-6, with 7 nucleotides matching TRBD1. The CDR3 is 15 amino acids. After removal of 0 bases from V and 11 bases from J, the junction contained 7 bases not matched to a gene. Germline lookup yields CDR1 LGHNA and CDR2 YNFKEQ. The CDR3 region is CASSQDLAGGAPLHF. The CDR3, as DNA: TGTGCCAGCAGCCAAGATCTGGCAGGGGGGGCACCCCTCCACTTT.

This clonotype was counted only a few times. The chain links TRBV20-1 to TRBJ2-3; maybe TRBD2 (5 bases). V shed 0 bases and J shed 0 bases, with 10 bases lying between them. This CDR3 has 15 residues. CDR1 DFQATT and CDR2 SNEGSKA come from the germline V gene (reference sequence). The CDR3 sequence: CSARDYLASTDTQYF. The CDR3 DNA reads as TGCAGTGCTAGAGATTACCTAGCTAGCACAGATACGCAGTATTTT.

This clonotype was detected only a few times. The CDR3 bases are TGTGCCAGCAGGACTACTGAAACAGGCCGCCCAAATTCACCCCTCCACTTT. This gives the protein CASRTTETGRPNSPLHF. The chain links TRBV25-1 to TRBJ1-6; a possible D gene is TRBD1 (5 bases). Germline V gene sequence: CDR1 MGHDK, CDR2 SYGVNS. Between the trimmed V and J ends, which lost 6 bases and 7 bases, there was a span of 22 bases. The CDR3 totals 17 residues.

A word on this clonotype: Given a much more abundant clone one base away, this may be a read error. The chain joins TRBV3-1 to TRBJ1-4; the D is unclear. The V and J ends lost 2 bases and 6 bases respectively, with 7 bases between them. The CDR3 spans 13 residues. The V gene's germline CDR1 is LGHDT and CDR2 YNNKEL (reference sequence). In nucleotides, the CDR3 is TGTGCCAGCAGCCAATCCCTTCATGAAAAACTGTTTTTT. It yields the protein CASSQSLHEKLFF.

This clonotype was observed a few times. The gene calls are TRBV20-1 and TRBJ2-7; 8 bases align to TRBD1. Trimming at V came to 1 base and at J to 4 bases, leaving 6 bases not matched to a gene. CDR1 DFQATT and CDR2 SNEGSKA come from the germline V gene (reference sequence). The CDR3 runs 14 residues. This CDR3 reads CSARGTGKNYEQYF. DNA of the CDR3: TGCAGTGCTAGAGGGACAGGGAAAAATTACGAGCAGTACTTC.

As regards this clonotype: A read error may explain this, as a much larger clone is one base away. The CDR3 nucleotides read TGTGCCAGCAGCCCGCGGGCGGGTCTCGCTAAAGGAGATATGCAGTATTTT. Protein: CASSPRAGLAKGDMQYF. J is TRBJ2-3 and V is TRBV5-5; perhaps TRBD2 as D (5 bases). The length of the CDR3 is 17 residues. Germline CDR1 is SGHKS and CDR2 is YYEKEE (reference sequence). Filled out from reference TRBV5-5 and TRBJ2-3, the complete variable domain reads DAGVTQSPTHLIKTRGQQVTLRCSPISGHKSVSWYQQVLGQGPQFIFQYYEKEERGRGNFPDRFSARQFPNYSSELNVNALLLGDSALYLCASSPRAGLAKGDMQYFGPGTRLTVL.

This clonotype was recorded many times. The CDR3 protein is CASSLAGAMGQFF. Here the CDR3 DNA reads TGTGCCAGCAGCTTAGCGGGAGCCATGGGGCAGTTCTTC. This rearrangement joins TRBV7-9 to TRBJ2-1; a possible D gene is TRBD2 (5 bases). This CDR3 is 13 amino acids long. In germline, CDR1 is SEHNR, CDR2 FQNEAQ (reference sequence). V was trimmed by 0 bases and J by 12 bases, leaving 12 bases between them.